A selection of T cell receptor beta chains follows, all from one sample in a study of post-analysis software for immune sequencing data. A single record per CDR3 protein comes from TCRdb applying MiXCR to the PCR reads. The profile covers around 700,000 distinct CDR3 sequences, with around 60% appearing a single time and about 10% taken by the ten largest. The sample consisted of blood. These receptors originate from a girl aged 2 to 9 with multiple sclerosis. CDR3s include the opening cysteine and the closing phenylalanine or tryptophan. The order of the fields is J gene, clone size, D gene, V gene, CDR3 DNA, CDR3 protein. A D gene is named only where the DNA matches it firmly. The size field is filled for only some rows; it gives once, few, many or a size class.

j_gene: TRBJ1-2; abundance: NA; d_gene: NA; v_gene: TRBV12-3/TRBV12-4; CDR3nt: TGTGCCAGCAGGGACAGAATTCATCCCCTTAACTATGGCTACACCTTC; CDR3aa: CASRDRIHPLNYGYTF
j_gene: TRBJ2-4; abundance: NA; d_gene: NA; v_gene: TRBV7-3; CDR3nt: TGTGCCAGCAGCCCCGCTCATTCGGACATTCAGGACTTC; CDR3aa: CASSPAHSDIQDF
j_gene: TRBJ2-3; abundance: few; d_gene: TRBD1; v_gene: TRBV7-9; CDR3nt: TGTGCCGCCGGATCGGACAGGGGAGGGGGTTCTAGCACAGATACGCAGTATTTT; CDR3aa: CAAGSDRGGGSSTDTQYF
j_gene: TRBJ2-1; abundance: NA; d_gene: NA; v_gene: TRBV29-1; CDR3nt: TGCAGCTTCAGACAGTACAATGAGCAGTTCTTC; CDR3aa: CSFRQYNEQFF
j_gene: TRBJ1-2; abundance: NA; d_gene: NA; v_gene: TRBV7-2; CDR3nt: TGTGCCAGCAGCTTAGAAGCTCGTTCTTCCTATGGCTACACCTTC; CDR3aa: CASSLEARSSYGYTF
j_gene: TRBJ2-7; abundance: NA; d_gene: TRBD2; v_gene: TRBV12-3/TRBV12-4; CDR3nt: TGTGCCAGCAGTTTAGCGGGAGGGCAAACCCCCTACGAGCAGTACTTC; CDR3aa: CASSLAGGQTPYEQYF
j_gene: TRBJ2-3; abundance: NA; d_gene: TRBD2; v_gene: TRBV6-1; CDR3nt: TGTGCCAGCAACGGACTAGCGGGGGGAGATACGCAGTATTTT; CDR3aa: CASNGLAGGDTQYF
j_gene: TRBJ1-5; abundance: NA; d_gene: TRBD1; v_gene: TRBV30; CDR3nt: TGTGCCTGGAGTGTACGGCAGGGGGATCAGCCCCAGCATTTT; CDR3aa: CAWSVRQGDQPQHF
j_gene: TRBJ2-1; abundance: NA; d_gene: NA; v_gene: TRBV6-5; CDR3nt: TGTGCCAGCAGGCCCGACTCCTACAATGAGCAGTTCTTC; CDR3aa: CASRPDSYNEQFF
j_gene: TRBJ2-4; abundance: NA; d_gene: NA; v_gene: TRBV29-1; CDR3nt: TGCAGCGTTGAAAGAGGGGCCAAAAACATTCAGTACTTC; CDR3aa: CSVERGAKNIQYF
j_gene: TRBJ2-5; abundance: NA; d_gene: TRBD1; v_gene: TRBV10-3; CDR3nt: TGTGCCATCCGCCCGGACAGGTCCGGTGAGACCCAGTACTTC; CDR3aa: CAIRPDRSGETQYF
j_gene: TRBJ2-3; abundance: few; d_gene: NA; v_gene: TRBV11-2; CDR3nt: TGTGCCAGCAGCTCCCCAATACATACGCAGTATTTT; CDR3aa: CASSSPIHTQYF
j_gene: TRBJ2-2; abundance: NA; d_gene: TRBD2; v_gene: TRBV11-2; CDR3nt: TGTGCCAGCAGCAGACTAAGCGGGGCGTCTACCGGGGAGCTGTTTTTT; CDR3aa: CASSRLSGASTGELFF
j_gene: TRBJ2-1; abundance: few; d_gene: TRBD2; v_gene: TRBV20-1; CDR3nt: TGCAGTGCTGGCCGACTAGCGGGAGCTCACAATGAGCAGTTCTTC; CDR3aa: CSAGRLAGAHNEQFF
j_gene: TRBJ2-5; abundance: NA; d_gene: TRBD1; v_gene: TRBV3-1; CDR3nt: TGTGCCAGCAGCCCTGGCCCAGGGGGAGAGACCCAGTACTTC; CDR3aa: CASSPGPGGETQYF
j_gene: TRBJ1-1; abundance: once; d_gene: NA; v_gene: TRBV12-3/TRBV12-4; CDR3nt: TGTGCCAGCACCATCAGGGGCACTGAAGCTTTCTTT; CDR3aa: CASTIRGTEAFF
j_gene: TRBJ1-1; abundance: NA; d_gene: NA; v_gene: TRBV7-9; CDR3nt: TGTGCCAGCAGCCATCGTCTCTCAGGGAACACTGAAGCTTTCTTT; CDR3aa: CASSHRLSGNTEAFF
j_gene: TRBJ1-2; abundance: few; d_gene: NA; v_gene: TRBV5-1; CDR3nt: TGCGCCAGCAGCTTGGATTGGGGCATCGACTATGGCTACACCTTC; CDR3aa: CASSLDWGIDYGYTF
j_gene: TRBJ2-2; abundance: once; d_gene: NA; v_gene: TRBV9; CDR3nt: TGTGCCAGCAGCGCTTCCTCCGGAATTATGACCGGGGAGCTGTTTTTT; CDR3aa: CASSASSGIMTGELFF
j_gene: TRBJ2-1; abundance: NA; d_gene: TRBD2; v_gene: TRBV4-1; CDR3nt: TGCGCCAGCAGCCAAGGGGGCGGGAGGGGGCATGAGCAGTTCTTC; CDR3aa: CASSQGGGRGHEQFF
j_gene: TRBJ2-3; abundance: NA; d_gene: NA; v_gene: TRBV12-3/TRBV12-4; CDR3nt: TGTGCCAGCAGCCAGGACGGTTCTAGCACAGATACGCAGTATTTT; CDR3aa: CASSQDGSSTDTQYF
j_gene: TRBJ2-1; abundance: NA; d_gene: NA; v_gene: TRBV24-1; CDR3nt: TGTGCCACCAGTCTAAACAATGAGCAGTTCTTC; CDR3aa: CATSLNNEQFF
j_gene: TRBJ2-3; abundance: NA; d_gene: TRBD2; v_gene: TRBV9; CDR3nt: TGTGCCAGCAGGCCCGGACTAGCGGGAGGCCTAATACCCACAGATACGCAGTATTTT; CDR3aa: CASRPGLAGGLIPTDTQYF
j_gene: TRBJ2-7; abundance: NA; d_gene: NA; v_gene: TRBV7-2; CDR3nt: TGTGCCAGCAGCTTAGCAGGCGGGTACCACGAGCAGTACTTC; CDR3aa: CASSLAGGYHEQYF
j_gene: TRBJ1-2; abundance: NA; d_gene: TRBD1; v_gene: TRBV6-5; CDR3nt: TGTGCCAGCAGTTTAGCGGGAGTCAGGGGGCGGTTTGGCTACACCTTC; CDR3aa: CASSLAGVRGRFGYTF
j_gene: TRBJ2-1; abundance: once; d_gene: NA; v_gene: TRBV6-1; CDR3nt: TGTGCCAGCAGTGATCGAGGGATCCCCTCCTACAATGAGCAGTTCTTC; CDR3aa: CASSDRGIPSYNEQFF
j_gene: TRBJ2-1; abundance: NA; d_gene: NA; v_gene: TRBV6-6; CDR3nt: TGTGCCAGCAGTTACGGGAGGAATGAGCAGTTCTTC; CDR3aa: CASSYGRNEQFF
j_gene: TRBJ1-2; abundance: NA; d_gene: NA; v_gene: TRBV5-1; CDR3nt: TGCGCCAGCAGCCCACCAGACCGAGCTAACTATGGCTACACCTTC; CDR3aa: CASSPPDRANYGYTF
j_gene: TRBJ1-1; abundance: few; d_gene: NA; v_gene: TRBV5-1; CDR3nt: TGTGCCAGCAGCTTAGGCAGATCCAACACTGAAGCTTTCTTT; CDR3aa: CASSLGRSNTEAFF
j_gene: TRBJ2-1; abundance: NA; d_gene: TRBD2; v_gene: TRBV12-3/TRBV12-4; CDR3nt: TGTGCCAGCAGTTTCGGGGCGGGAGCGGTGGATGAGCAGTTCTTC; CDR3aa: CASSFGAGAVDEQFF
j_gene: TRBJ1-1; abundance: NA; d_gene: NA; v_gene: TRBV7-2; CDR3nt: TGTGCCAGCAGCTTAGCTAACGCTGCTTTCTTT; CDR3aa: CASSLANAAFF
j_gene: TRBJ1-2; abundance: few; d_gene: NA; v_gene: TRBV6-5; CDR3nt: TGTGCCAGCAGTTACCTTCCGGGGGGATTGGGCTACACCTTC; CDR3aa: CASSYLPGGLGYTF
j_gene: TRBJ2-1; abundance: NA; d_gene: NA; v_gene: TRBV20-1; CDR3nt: TGCAGTGGGGGGGCACAAAACAATGAGCAGTTCTTC; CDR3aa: CSGGAQNNEQFF
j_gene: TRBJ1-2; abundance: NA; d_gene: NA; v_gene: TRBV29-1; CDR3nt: TGCAGCGTTGAAGTACCGCTCTATGGCTACACCTTC; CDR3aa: CSVEVPLYGYTF
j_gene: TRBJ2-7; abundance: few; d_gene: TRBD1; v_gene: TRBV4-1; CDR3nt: TGCGCCAGCAGCCAAGGGACAGGGTATGGCGAGCAGTACTTC; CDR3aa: CASSQGTGYGEQYF
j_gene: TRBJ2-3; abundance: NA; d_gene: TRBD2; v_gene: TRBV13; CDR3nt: TGTGCCAGCAGCGCTGGGACTAAAGATACGCAGTATTTT; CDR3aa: CASSAGTKDTQYF
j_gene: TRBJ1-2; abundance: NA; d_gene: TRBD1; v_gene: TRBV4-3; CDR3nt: TGCGCCAGCAGCCAAGAACAGGGGCTCTATGGCTACACCTTC; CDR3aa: CASSQEQGLYGYTF